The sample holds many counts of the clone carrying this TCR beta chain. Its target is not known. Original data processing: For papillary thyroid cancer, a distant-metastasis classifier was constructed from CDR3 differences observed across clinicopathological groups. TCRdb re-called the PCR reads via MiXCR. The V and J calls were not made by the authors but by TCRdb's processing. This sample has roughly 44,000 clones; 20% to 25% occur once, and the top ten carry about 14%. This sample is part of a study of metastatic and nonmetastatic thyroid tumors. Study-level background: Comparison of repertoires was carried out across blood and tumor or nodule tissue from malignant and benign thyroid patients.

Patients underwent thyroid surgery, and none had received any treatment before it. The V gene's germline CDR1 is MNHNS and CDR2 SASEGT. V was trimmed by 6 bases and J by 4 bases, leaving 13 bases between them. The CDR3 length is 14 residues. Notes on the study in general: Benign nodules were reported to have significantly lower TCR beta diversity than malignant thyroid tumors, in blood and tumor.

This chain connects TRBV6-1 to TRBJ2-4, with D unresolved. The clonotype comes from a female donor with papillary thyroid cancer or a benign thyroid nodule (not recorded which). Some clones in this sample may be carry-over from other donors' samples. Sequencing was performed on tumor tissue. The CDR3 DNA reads TGTGCCAGCAGAGACTCTTATTCAAAAAACATTCAGTACTTC. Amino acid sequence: CASRDSYSKNIQYF.